Presented here are 9 T cell receptor beta chains from one specimen sequenced in a study of CD8 T cells in ankylosing spondylitis. MiXCR was run by TCRdb on the 5' RACE reads, yielding one entry per CDR3 protein. The table has about 42,000 distinct CDR3 sequences, around 3.8% seen once. The sample consisted of blood, either unsorted or a sorted T cell fraction (not recorded which). The receptors shown here come from a female donor with ankylosing spondylitis or in good health (not recorded which).

This chain joins TRBV9 and TRBJ2-3; 9 nucleotides agree with TRBD1. The trim removed 3 bases at V and 3 bases at J, leaving 11 bases unmatched. The V gene's germline CDR1 is SGDLS and CDR2 YYNGEE. CDR3 length: 17 residues. The CDR3 nucleotides read TGTGCCAGCAGCGCCGTCCCGGGACAGGGAGGGACAGATACGCAGTATTTT. Translating gives CASSAVPGQGGTDTQYF.

This clonotype has a count of ten or more. The chain couples TRBV9 to TRBJ1-2; 7 nucleotides line up with TRBD1. The ends lost 0 bases at V and 6 bases at J; junction bases unmatched: 8. There are 15 residues in the CDR3. CDR1 is SGDLS and CDR2 is YYNGEE in the germline V gene. The CDR3 DNA is TGTGCCAGCAGCGTAGCATTGGCAGGGGGAGATGGCTACACCTTC. It yields the protein CASSVALAGGDGYTF.

This clonotype was recorded at least ten times. The chain combines TRBV9 with TRBJ2-7; D is unresolved. The V and J ends lost 0 bases and 2 bases respectively, with 12 bases between them. Germline CDR1 reads SGDLS; CDR2 reads YYNGEE. The CDR3 covers 15 residues. The CDR3 bases are TGTGCCAGCAGCGTAGGGGCCGTCAGGACCTACGAGCAGTACTTC. This codes for CASSVGAVRTYEQYF. The whole variable domain, filled in from reference TRBV9 and TRBJ2-7, reads DSGVTQTPKHLITATGQRVTLRCSPRSGDLSVYWYQQSLDQGLQFLIQYYNGEERAKGNILERFSAQQFPDLHSELNLSSLELGDSALYFCASSVGAVRTYEQYFGPGTRLTVT.

This clonotype was observed at least ten times. V and J are TRBV9 and TRBJ2-6; D gene ambiguous. This CDR3 has 17 amino acids. Trimming took off 3 bases at V and 0 bases at J, with 13 bases between the two ends. CDR1 is SGDLS and CDR2 is YYNGEE in the germline V gene. Here the CDR3 DNA reads TGTGCCAGCAGCGATGGCGGATTCCCCTCTGGGGCCAACGTCCTGACTTTC. Its translation: CASSDGGFPSGANVLTF.

This clonotype was recorded at least ten times. This chain uses TRBV9 with TRBJ2-2; unclear D gene. The V end was cut by 4 bases, the J end by 6 bases, with 7 bases between. The CDR3 runs to 12 residues. Germline-derived CDR1 and CDR2 are SGDLS and YYNGEE. The CDR3 bases are TGTGCCAGCAGCTCTCAGCCCGGGGAGCTGTTTTTT. This encodes CASSSQPGELFF. The entire variable domain, with the rest obtained from reference TRBV9 and TRBJ2-2, is as follows: DSGVTQTPKHLITATGQRVTLRCSPRSGDLSVYWYQQSLDQGLQFLIQYYNGEERAKGNILERFSAQQFPDLHSELNLSSLELGDSALYFCASSSQPGELFFGEGSRLTVL.

In this sample, this clonotype turned up many times. This chain connects TRBV9 to TRBJ2-3; TRBD2 matches 12 bases. The trim removed 0 bases at V and 3 bases at J, leaving 8 bases unmatched. The germline gives CDR1 SGDLS, CDR2 YYNGEE. This CDR3 is 18 amino acids long. The DNA of the CDR3 is TGTGCCAGCAGCGTAGGGCTAGCGGGGGGGCTCGGTACAGATACGCAGTATTTT. Translating gives CASSVGLAGGLGTDTQYF. The full variable domain, with the rest looked up from reference TRBV9 and TRBJ2-3, is DSGVTQTPKHLITATGQRVTLRCSPRSGDLSVYWYQQSLDQGLQFLIQYYNGEERAKGNILERFSAQQFPDLHSELNLSSLELGDSALYFCASSVGLAGGLGTDTQYFGPGTRLTVL.

This clonotype was detected many times. The V call is TRBV9, the J call TRBJ1-1, with D possibly matching TRBD1 (6 bases). This CDR3 contains 15 residues. Germline CDR1 SGDLS, CDR2 YYNGEE. V shed 3 bases and J shed 4 bases, with 16 bases lying between them. The CDR3 sequence is CASSEGLNRVTEAFF. CDR3 in DNA: TGTGCCAGCAGCGAGGGCCTGAACAGGGTCACTGAAGCTTTCTTT.

This clonotype was detected many times. The chain joins TRBV9 to TRBJ2-3, with D possibly called TRBD1 or TRBD2 (6 bases each). The germline V gene encodes CDR1 SGDLS and CDR2 YYNGEE. V dropped 0 bases and J dropped 4 bases, with 9 bases sitting between them. The CDR3 totals 14 residues. The CDR3: CASSVVGGPDTQYF. CDR3 bases: TGTGCCAGCAGCGTAGTAGGGGGGCCAGATACGCAGTATTTT.

A few counts support this clonotype. The rearrangement links TRBV9 to TRBJ2-2; 12 bases are shared with TRBD2. Germline CDR1 SGDLS, CDR2 YYNGEE. The length of the CDR3 is 16 residues. V gave up 4 bases and J gave up 7 bases; unmatched junction bases: 8. The CDR3 DNA reads TGTGCCAGCAGCCCCCTAGCGGGGGGGCCGATCGGGGAGCTGTTTTTT. The encoded protein is CASSPLAGGPIGELFF.